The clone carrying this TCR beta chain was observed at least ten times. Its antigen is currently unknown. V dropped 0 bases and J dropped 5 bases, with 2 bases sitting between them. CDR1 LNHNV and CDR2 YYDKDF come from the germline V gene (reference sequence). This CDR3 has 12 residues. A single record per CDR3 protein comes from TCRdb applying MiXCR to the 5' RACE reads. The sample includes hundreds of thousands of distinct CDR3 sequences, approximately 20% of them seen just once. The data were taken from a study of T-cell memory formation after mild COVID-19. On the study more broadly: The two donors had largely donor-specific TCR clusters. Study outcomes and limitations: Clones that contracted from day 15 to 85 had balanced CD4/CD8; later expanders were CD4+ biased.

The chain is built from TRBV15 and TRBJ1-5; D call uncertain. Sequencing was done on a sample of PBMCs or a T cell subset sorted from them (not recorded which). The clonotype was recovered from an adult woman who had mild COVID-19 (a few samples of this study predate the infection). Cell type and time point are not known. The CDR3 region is CATSRDDQPQHF. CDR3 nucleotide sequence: TGTGCCACCAGCAGAGATGATCAGCCCCAGCATTTT. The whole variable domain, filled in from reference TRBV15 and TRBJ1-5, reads DAMVIQNPRYQVTQFGKPVTLSCSQTLNHNVMYWYQQKSSQAPKLLFHYYDKDFNNEADTPDNFQSRRPNTSFCFLDIRSPGLGDTAMYLCATSRDDQPQHFGDGTRLSIL.